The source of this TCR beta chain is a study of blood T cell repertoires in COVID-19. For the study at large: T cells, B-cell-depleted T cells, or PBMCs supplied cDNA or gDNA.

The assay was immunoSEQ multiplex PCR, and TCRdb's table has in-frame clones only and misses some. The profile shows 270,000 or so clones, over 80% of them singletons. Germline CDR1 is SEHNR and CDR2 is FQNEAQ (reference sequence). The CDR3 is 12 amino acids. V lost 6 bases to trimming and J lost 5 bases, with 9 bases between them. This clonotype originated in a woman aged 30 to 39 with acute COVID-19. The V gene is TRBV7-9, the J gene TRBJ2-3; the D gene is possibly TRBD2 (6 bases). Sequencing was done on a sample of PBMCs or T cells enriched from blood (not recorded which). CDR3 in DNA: TGTGCCAGCAGAGGGCGGGGAGATACGCAGTATTTT. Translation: CASRGRGDTQYF.